Sequencing of this T cell receptor (beta chain) was carried out in a study of molecular identifiers for immune sequencing clone quantification (dated by TCRdb to the late 2010s). For context, the study as a whole: For a replicate experiment, RNA from around 20,000 or 100,000 naive CD8 T cells was divided into five aliquots, of which four were sequenced. This methods study benchmarked molecular-identifier clustering-based TCR repertoire sequencing (MIDCIRS) and TCR RNA copy counting, using CD8 T cells to do so. The paper as a whole reports these results and caveats: Modeling estimated about three recovered TCR RNA copies per cell, compared with about 9.3 by digital PCR, which implies approximately 30% capture efficiency. Even against a background of approximately 1 million naive CD8 T cells, spiked-in Jurkat TCR RNA amounting to a single cell's worth was reported to be detectable. In CMV-specific effector cells, clones with more than 20 RNA copies accounted for over 99% of molecules, whereas in naive cells such clones accounted for under 1%. Identical TCR molecules sharing a barcode could cause highly expanded clone sizes to be underestimated. Spiked-in Jurkat TCR RNA (approximately 9 copies' worth), which is not part of the donor repertoire, was contained in the naive libraries. When barcode sub-clustering was omitted, TCR diversity was inflated by chimeric consensus sequences, with chimeras reaching as high as 47%.

Library preparation was by PCR. The reads were generated on a NextSeq 500. Bulk TCR libraries were made following a previously described method, with the TCR primers given in Table S5. Purification of total RNA was performed with the Qiagen AllPrep DNA/RNA kit. Reads from multiple sequencing runs of the same library were pooled before analysis. The study's processing was this. Reads were retained only if the reads had an exact TCR constant sequence, and the retained reads were trimmed to 150 nt and grouped according to their 12-nt molecular barcodes. Reads inside each barcode group were sub-clustered using a 15% Levenshtein threshold, and a quality-weighted consensus sequence was constructed for each RNA molecule. Non-functional sequences were filtered out, along with any lower-count sequence sitting one edit away from another sequence. Barcode sub-clusters with fewer than 20% of the maximum read count were removed, based on fitting two negative binomial distributions. TCRdb passed the public sequencing reads through fastp at Q25 and MiXCR, retaining productive beta sequences. Records with the same CDR3 protein are collapsed into one entry carrying the most frequent genes and DNA. These V and J calls rely on TCRdb rather than the paper's analysis. The sample contains some 680,000 distinct CDR3 sequences, around 25% of them found a single time. About 0.78% of the sample goes to the ten largest clones.

The CDR3 holds 14 amino acids from the cysteine to the phenylalanine. Only the CDR3 DNA stays, 42 bases, in frame from base 1. The junction shows trimming of 7 bases on V and 7 bases on J, plus 19 bases between the germline ends. Based on the germline V gene, the CDR1 and CDR2 sequences are SGHRS and YFSETQ. Libraries of naive CD8 T cells were built from around 20,000 to 990,000 sorted cells, with 10%, 30% or 50% of the purified RNA used. Naive CD8 T cells were FACS-sorted as CD8+CD4-CCR7+CD45RA+ on a BD FACSAria II into RLT Plus buffer. To test detection sensitivity, Jurkat RNA equal to fewer than 13 TCR copies was added to samples of roughly 18,000-1,100,000 naive CD8 T cells. CD8 T cells were enriched using RosetteSep CD8+ T Cell Enrichment Cocktail and Ficoll-Paque, and the enriched cells then underwent ACK red cell lysis. In this sample, this clonotype turned up many times. Its antigen has not been determined. No clone much larger than this one lies a single base away; base qualities are absent.

This TCR came from a human donor in good health. Some libraries in this study had Jurkat cell RNA spiked in. Sequencing was done on a sample of naive CD8+ T cells from blood, with Jurkat cell RNA spiked in. According to the study, the label for this sample's cell subset or site signals: FACS-sorted CD8+CD4-CCR7+CD45RA+ naive T cells. In this chain, TRBV5-1 is recombined with TRBJ2-3, with a tentative D gene TRBD2 over 5 matching bases. The nucleotides read TGCGCCAGCGAGGACGGAGGCCTCACTCATACGCAGTATTTT. This is translated as CASEDGGLTHTQYF.